This TCR beta chain was obtained from a study of cytomegalovirus exposure and HLA in healthy donors. PCR involved 60 Vbeta and 13 Jbeta primers. Sequenced by immunoSEQ multiplex PCR; TCRdb stores in-frame clones only, minus some. The sample contains around 100,000 clones, 70% to 85% of which appear only once. This clone was counted once. No antigen is known for it. Study outcomes and limitations: Most CMV-associated TCR beta chains were later found to appear HLA-restricted. Owing to their indistinguishability, certain V segments, notably TRBV6-2 and TRBV6-3, were excluded. Cytomegalovirus association was assigned to approximately 180 TCR beta chains.

CDR3 length equals 17 residues. Germline values: CDR1 SGDLS, CDR2 YYNGEE. The receptor's source is a middle-aged woman in good health and CMV-seropositive. The chain combines TRBV9 with TRBJ2-5, with 7 bases aligning to TRBD1. The J call may be incorrect, as the DNA end agrees better with TRBJ2-7. The sample was PBMCs. CDR3 protein: CASSTPTGLGSSYEQYF. Here the CDR3 DNA reads TGTGCCAGCAGCACCCCGACAGGGTTGGGAAGCTCCTACGAGCAGTACTTC.